Below, 5 T cell receptor beta chains from the same sample are listed, as sequenced in a study of metastatic and nonmetastatic thyroid tumors. All patients were treatment-naive before thyroid surgery. TCRdb redid the clone calls on the PCR reads using MiXCR. The sample includes tens of thousands of clones, roughly 9.7% seen only once; the top ten take 25% to 30%. Sequencing was carried out using blood. These receptors were collected from a female donor with papillary thyroid cancer or a benign thyroid nodule (not recorded which). Some clones in this sample may be carry-over from other donors' samples.

This clone was recorded once. This may be a read error: a much more frequent sequence differs by one nucleotide. The chain recombines TRBV7-9 with TRBJ2-5; D is unclear. The CDR3 extends over 13 amino acids. Germline V CDR1 and CDR2: SEHNR, FQNEAQ (reference sequence). Trimming stripped 4 bases from V and 0 bases from J, with 6 bases between. This chain's CDR3 is CASSSRYQETQYF. Here the CDR3 DNA reads TGTGCCAGCAGCTCAAGGTACCAAGAGACCCAGTACTTC.

This clone was recorded at least ten times. The rearrangement links TRBV5-7 to TRBJ1-1, with a tentative D call TRBD1 (6 bases). TRBV5-7 is recorded as an ORF, its role being uncertain. This CDR3 spans 14 amino acids. V gave up 5 bases and J gave up 5 bases, with 16 bases separating them. The CDR3 loop reads CASSQGGGRTEAFF. The CDR3 region has the DNA TGTGCCAGCAGTCAAGGGGGGGGCCGAACTGAAGCTTTCTTT.

About this clone itself: At one end the junction does not follow the germline gene, possibly because of a read error. The gene calls are TRBV12-5 and TRBJ2-7, with no clear D. CDR1 and CDR2 (germline): LGHNT, FRNRAP. CDR3 size: 17 residues. The CDR3 DNA reads as TGTGCTAGTGGTTTGCTCCCCATCGGGTTAGTGGATTACGAGCAGTACTTT. This gives the protein CASGLLPIGLVDYEQYF.

The rearrangement joins TRBV20-1 to TRBJ2-4; a possible D gene is TRBD2 (6 bases). V was shortened by 0 bases and J by 3 bases, with 6 bases between the two germline ends. Per the germline V gene, CDR1 is DFQATT and CDR2 is SNEGSKA (reference sequence). The CDR3 has 13 amino acids. Here the CDR3 reads CSAREDYKNIQYF. In DNA, the CDR3 is TGCAGTGCTAGAGAGGACTACAAAAACATTCAGTACTTC.

The chain carries TRBV3-1 and TRBJ1-2, with D tentatively TRBD1 (6 bases). The ends were cut back, 2 bases at V and 8 bases at J, with 12 bases in the middle. CDR1 is LGHDT and CDR2 is YNNKEL in the germline V gene (reference sequence). The CDR3 runs 13 residues. DNA for the CDR3: TGTGCCAGCAGCCAAATAAGGACAGAGGGCTACACCTTC. Translated: CASSQIRTEGYTF. Full variable domain (outside the CDR3, taken from reference TRBV3-1 and TRBJ1-2): DTAVSQTPKYLVTQMGNDKSIKCEQNLGHDTMYWYKQDSKKFLKIMFSYNNKELIINETVPNRFSPKSPDKAHLNLHINSLELGDSAVYFCASSQIRTEGYTFGSGTRLTVV.